These 27 T cell receptor beta chains came from one sample sequenced in a study of CD8+CD57+ T cells in acquired aplastic anemia. Genomic DNA, the template, was used for profiling of the TCR beta VDJ and CDR3. TCRdb re-called the reads through MiXCR, storing one row per CDR3 protein. The top ten hold about 2.3% of the sample, which has 100,000 to 150,000 distinct CDR3 sequences, about half seen once. Material for sequencing was sorted CD4+, CD8+, or CD8+CD57+ T cells (not recorded which) from PBMCs. The receptors derive from a human donor in good health, serving as a control.

This chain connects TRBV20-1 to TRBJ1-1; D might be TRBD1 (6 bases). Trimming shortened V by 3 bases and J by 0 bases, and 17 bases separated the two germline ends. The CDR3 contains 16 residues. CDR1 and CDR2 (germline): DFQATT, SNEGSKA (reference sequence). The CDR3 nucleotides are TGCAGTGCTAGCCCGGGACACACCGTTATGAACACTGAAGCTTTCTTT. Translation: CSASPGHTVMNTEAFF.

The sample holds many counts of this clonotype. A junction boundary mismatches the germline segment, possibly from a read error. J is TRBJ2-5 and V is TRBV7-7, with D possibly being TRBD2 (6 bases). This CDR3 is built from 15 residues. Germline V gene lookup returns CDR1 SSHAT and CDR2 FNYEAQ (reference sequence). This chain's CDR3 is CASSPPGGFGETQYF. The CDR3 bases are TGTGCTAGCAGCCCGCCTGGGGGGTTTGGAGAGACCCAGTACTTC. The complete variable domain, with remaining parts taken from reference TRBV7-7 and TRBJ2-5, reads GAGVSQSPRYKVTKRGQDVTLRCDPISSHATLYWYQQALGQGPEFLTYFNYEAQPDKSGLPSDRFSAERPEGSISTLTIQRTEQRDSAMYRCASSPPGGFGETQYFGPGTRLLVL.

The chain carries TRBV25-1 and TRBJ2-3; the D is unclear. In germline, CDR1 is MGHDK, CDR2 SYGVNS. The CDR3 has 14 residues. V shed 3 bases and J shed 0 bases, with 7 bases lying between them. The CDR3 nucleotides read TGTGCCAGCAGTGATCCCTCTAGCACAGATACGCAGTATTTT. It yields the protein CASSDPSSTDTQYF.

DNA of the CDR3: TGTGCCAGCAGCCTATCGGGAACACTAACAGGGGGCCACTTCTACGAGCAGTACTTC. Residues: CASSLSGTLTGGHFYEQYF. The chain combines TRBV7-6 with TRBJ2-7; 9 nucleotides match TRBD1. Germline V gene sequence: CDR1 SGHVS, CDR2 FNYEAQ. Trimming at V came to 5 bases and at J to 3 bases, leaving 20 bases not matched to a gene. The CDR3 contains 19 residues.

DNA for the CDR3: TGCGCCAGCAGCCAAGGGATGGGCAGAAGAGGCTACACCTTC. This sequence encodes CASSQGMGRRGYTF. This chain joins TRBV4-1 and TRBJ1-2, with D hard to call. This CDR3 spans 14 amino acids. V was cut by 1 base and J by 8 bases, with 14 bases left in between. Germline V gives CDR1 MGHRA, CDR2 YSYEKL.

A few counts support this clonotype. V usage is TRBV12-3 or TRBV12-4 and J usage is TRBJ1-5; tentative D call: TRBD1 (6 bases). The V gene lost 6 bases and the J gene lost 5 bases, with 11 bases spanning the gap. This CDR3 has 13 amino acids. The DNA of the CDR3 is TGTGCCAGCAGACTCGACAGGTATCAGCCCCAGCATTTT. Encoded protein: CASRLDRYQPQHF.

The chain recombines TRBV10-3 with TRBJ1-2; a weak D match, TRBD1 (5 bases). The CDR3 has 14 residues. Germline values: CDR1 ENHRY, CDR2 SYGVKD. V was shortened by 7 bases and J by 7 bases, with 19 bases between the two germline ends. CDR3 sequence (DNA): TGTGCCATCAAAGCTTTGGGAGGGAGGGGTGGCTACACCTTC. It translates to CAIKALGGRGGYTF.

The rearrangement links TRBV2 to TRBJ2-7; D is perhaps TRBD1 (5 bases). The CDR3 length is 11 residues. Germline CDR1 is SNHLY and CDR2 is FYNNEI. V was clipped by 10 bases and J by 8 bases, with 15 bases between them. The CDR3 DNA reads as TGTGCCACCCGGGTCAGGGCTCAGCAGTACTTC. Translated, it gives CATRVRAQQYF.

The chain joins TRBV3-1 to TRBJ1-4; D might be TRBD1 (6 bases). The CDR3 is made up of 17 amino acids. V lost 1 base and J lost 8, with 20 bases in between. Germline V lookup: CDR1 LGHDT, CDR2 YNNKEL (reference sequence). CDR3 DNA sequence: TGTGCCAGCAGCCAAGGGCTAGAGACAGGCGCTGACGAAAAACTGTTTTTT. Translating gives CASSQGLETGADEKLFF.

This clonotype was seen many times. The J gene is TRBJ1-3, the V gene TRBV5-1; 7 bases fit TRBD1. Losses at the gene ends were 6 bases for V and 4 bases for J; bases not matched to a gene: 7. Germline V gives CDR1 SGHRS, CDR2 YFSETQ. The CDR3 runs 14 residues. The CDR3 region has the DNA TGCGCCAGCACCAGGGGGACAGAAGGAAACACCATATATTTT. Its translation: CASTRGTEGNTIYF.

In its sample, this clonotype was seen many times. V gene TRBV3-2 combines with J gene TRBJ1-3; the DNA was not compared with TRBD1, the D call given in the table. TRBV3-2 is marked as a pseudogene. The length of the CDR3 is 12 residues. The CDR3 loop reads CASSQTGDTIYF. The CDR3 DNA sequence: TGTGCCAGCAGTCAGACCGGGGACACCATATATTTT.

The sample holds many counts of this clonotype. The V gene is TRBV12-3 or TRBV12-4, the J gene TRBJ1-5; tentative D call: TRBD1 (5 bases). Trimming stripped 10 bases from V and 6 bases from J, with 19 bases between. The CDR3 covers 14 residues. This chain's CDR3 is CATQPGGAGQPQHF. The DNA of the CDR3 is TGTGCCACCCAACCTGGGGGAGCGGGTCAGCCCCAGCATTTT.

The chain combines TRBV24-1 with TRBJ2-1, with a tentative D call TRBD2 (5 bases). The ends were cut back, 4 bases at V and 6 bases at J, with 18 bases in the middle. Germline CDR1 KGHDR, CDR2 SFDVKD. This CDR3 is 16 amino acids long. DNA of the CDR3: TGTGCCACCAGTGACTCTAGCATTTGGTCCCTCAATGAGCAGTTCTTC. This gives the protein CATSDSSIWSLNEQFF.

This clonotype was seen repeatedly, ten times or more. The CDR3 loop reads CASSPNLAGGHPDTQYF. The CDR3 region has the DNA TGCGCCAGCAGCCCGAACTTAGCGGGGGGGCATCCAGATACGCAGTATTTT. The rearrangement uses TRBV4-1 and TRBJ2-3; 11 nucleotides match TRBD2. The CDR3 contains 17 residues. In germline, CDR1 is MGHRA, CDR2 YSYEKL. The V segment lost 4 bases and the J segment 4 bases; nucleotides outside the gene matches: 10.

This clonotype occurred many times. The CDR3 nucleotides are TGTGCCACCAGCAGAGATACAGGGGGGTACTATGGCTACACCTTC. The encoded protein is CATSRDTGGYYGYTF. The chain employs TRBV15 and TRBJ1-2, with 8 bases identical to TRBD1. This CDR3 is 15 amino acids long. Germline V gene sequence: CDR1 LNHNV, CDR2 YYDKDF (reference sequence). Unmatched junction bases numbered 3, after V lost 0 bases and J lost 3 bases.

A word on this clonotype: A read error may account for a junction end that differs from germline. The rearrangement joins TRBV20-1 to TRBJ2-1; 11 bases match TRBD2. The V gene's germline CDR1 is DFQATT and CDR2 SNEGSKA (reference sequence). The CDR3 has 14 residues. The CDR3 spells CSAPSGGTYNGQFF. The CDR3 nucleotides are TGCAGTGCCCCTAGCGGGGGGACCTACAATGGGCAGTTCTTC.

A note on this clonotype: One end of the junction fails to match germline, which may point to a read error. The chain is built from TRBV11-1 and TRBJ2-1; weak D call: TRBD1 (6 bases). Germline V gene lookup returns CDR1 SGHAT and CDR2 FQDESV (reference sequence). The CDR3 loop spans 14 amino acids. CDR3 loop: CASSFLQGYKEQLF. The CDR3 DNA reads TGTGCCAGCAGCTTCTTACAGGGCTACAAGGAGCAGCTCTTC.

A remark on this clonotype: A much bigger clone sits one base away, suggesting this may be a read error. This sequence joins TRBV10-3 and TRBJ1-1; no clear D. Trimming took off 10 bases at V and 4 bases at J, with 10 bases between the two ends. Looked up from germline, CDR1 is ENHRY and CDR2 is SYGVKD. The CDR3 runs to 11 residues. The CDR3 DNA reads TGTGCCAGCACTAAACCCACTGAAGCTTTCTTT. This sequence encodes CASTKPTEAFF.

The rearrangement links TRBV9 to TRBJ2-1; D is unresolved. This CDR3 has 11 residues. The germline V gene has CDR1 SGDLS and CDR2 YYNGEE. The V and J ends lost 2 bases and 9 bases respectively, with 6 bases between them. The CDR3: CASSVNGEQFF. The CDR3 nucleotides are TGTGCCAGCAGCGTCAATGGTGAGCAGTTCTTC.

This sequence joins TRBV7-7 and TRBJ2-3, with TRBD2 identical over 14 bases. The germline CDR1 and CDR2 sequences are SSHAT and FNYEAQ (reference sequence). With 4 bases clipped from V and 4 bases from J, the junction kept 4 bases outside the gene matches. The CDR3 loop spans 16 amino acids. The CDR3 reads CASSSGTSGGSDTQYF. CDR3 sequence (DNA): TGTGCCAGCAGCTCCGGGACTAGCGGGGGCTCAGATACGCAGTATTTT.

This chain joins TRBV12-3 or TRBV12-4 and TRBJ2-2, with 7 positions matching TRBD1. Trimming took 6 bases from V and 1 from J; bases not matched to a gene: 5. The CDR3 has 15 residues. The CDR3 nucleotides read TGTGCCAGCAGCTCCGGGACAGAGAACACCGGGGAGCTGTTTTTT. Protein product: CASSSGTENTGELFF.

The chain employs TRBV2 and TRBJ2-3; TRBD2 matches at 7 bases. Germline assignment: CDR1 SNHLY and CDR2 FYNNEI. This CDR3 contains 17 residues. V dropped 9 bases and J dropped 2; count of bases not matched to a gene: 17. CDR3 protein: CARVERGKTPLTDTQYF. In DNA, the CDR3 is TGTGCCAGAGTAGAGCGGGGTAAAACTCCCCTCACAGATACGCAGTATTTT.

The chain has TRBV7-3 and TRBJ2-7, with TRBD2 matching 7 bases. V lost 5 bases and J lost 11; bases outside the gene matches: 12. Germline lookup yields CDR1 SGHTA and CDR2 FQGTGA. The CDR3 length is 13 residues. The CDR3 region is CASSTRRGTMEYF. The DNA of the CDR3 is TGTGCCAGCAGCACCCGACGCGGGACTATGGAGTACTTC.

The V and J genes are TRBV12-3 or TRBV12-4 and TRBJ1-1; D unresolved. Trimming took off 8 bases at V and 1 base at J, with 11 bases between the two ends. There are 13 residues in the CDR3. CDR3 nucleotide sequence: TGTGCCAGCCGGACGGTCGGGAACACTGAAGCTTTCTTT. It specifies CASRTVGNTEAFF.

This clonotype was found many times. The chain joins TRBV12-3 or TRBV12-4 to TRBJ1-2, with D maybe TRBD1 (6 bases). This CDR3 has 15 residues. Trimming stripped 5 bases from V and 4 bases from J, with 17 bases between. Here the CDR3 DNA reads TGTGCCAGCAGTCCCCCAGGGGCAGGTTTCTATGGCTACACCTTC. As protein: CASSPPGAGFYGYTF.

This clonotype appeared many times. The chain employs TRBV7-2 and TRBJ1-1, with TRBD1 matching over 8 bases. The CDR3 loop spans 13 amino acids. V shed 5 bases, J shed 3 bases, and the junction held 2 bases outside the gene matches. Germline V lookup: CDR1 SGHTA, CDR2 FQGNSA. The CDR3 DNA is TGTGCCAGCAGCCCGGACAGGGACACTGAAGCTTTCTTT. Translating gives CASSPDRDTEAFF.

This clonotype came up many times. The chain links TRBV11-3 to TRBJ2-2, with 9 bases matching TRBD2. J was trimmed by 5 bases and V by 5 bases; bases with no gene match: 12. The length of the CDR3 is 17 residues. Germline loops: CDR1 SGHNT, CDR2 YENEEA. This CDR3 reads CASSHGGGGGKTGELFF. In DNA, the CDR3 is TGTGCCAGCAGCCACGGCGGCGGGGGGGGAAAAACCGGGGAGCTGTTTTTT.